The 13 T cell receptor beta chains below all came from one sample that was sequenced in a study of blood T cell repertoires in COVID-19. The method was immunoSEQ multiplex PCR; TCRdb's version includes in-frame clones alone and lacks a portion of them. The data show around 190,000 clones, 84% seen once. The sample consisted of PBMCs or T cells enriched from blood (not recorded which). These TCRs come from a young woman who had been exposed to COVID-19.

This clone occurred a few times. V usage is TRBV7-9 and J usage is TRBJ1-5; D is unresolved. The CDR3 is made up of 12 amino acids. The V end was cut by 4 bases, the J end by 9 bases, with 10 bases between. CDR1 and CDR2 (germline): SEHNR, FQNEAQ (reference sequence). The CDR3 loop is CASSSPNMPQHF. CDR3 DNA: TGTGCCAGCAGCTCTCCCAACATGCCCCAGCATTTT. Combining the CDR3 with reference TRBV7-9 and TRBJ1-5 gives the whole variable domain DTGVSQNPRHKITKRGQNVTFRCDPISEHNRLYWYRQTLGQGPEFLTYFQNEAQLEKSRLLSDRFSAERPKGSFSTLEIQRTEQGDSAMYLCASSSPNMPQHFGDGTRLSIL.

This chain uses TRBV7-9 with TRBJ1-1, with D perhaps matching TRBD1 (5 bases). Germline V lookup: CDR1 SEHNR, CDR2 FQNEAQ (reference sequence). Trimming stripped 0 bases from V and 3 bases from J, with 11 bases between. The CDR3 is 15 amino acids. The chain's CDR3 is CASSLAGQVDTEAFF. The CDR3 nucleotides read TGTGCCAGCAGCTTAGCGGGGCAGGTGGACACTGAAGCTTTCTTT.

This clone was counted once. J is TRBJ2-7 and V is TRBV5-1; 11 bases are shared with TRBD2. The V segment lost 2 bases and the J segment 5 bases; nucleotides outside the gene matches: 6. The CDR3 has 15 residues. CDR1 and CDR2 from the germline V gene are SGHRS and YFSETQ. The CDR3 spells CASSFLAGGTDEQYF. The CDR3 DNA follows: TGCGCCAGCAGCTTCTTAGCGGGGGGGACCGACGAGCAGTACTTC.

The chain recombines TRBV27 with TRBJ1-1, with unresolved D. V shed 2 bases and J shed 2 bases, with 6 bases lying between them. The CDR3 is 13 amino acids. From germline, CDR1 is MNHEY and CDR2 SMNVEV (reference sequence). This CDR3 reads CASSLRQNTEAFF. CDR3 sequence (DNA): TGTGCCAGCAGTTTAAGACAAAACACTGAAGCTTTCTTT.

J is TRBJ1-4 and V is TRBV4-1; tentatively, D is TRBD1 (5 bases). The germline CDR1 and CDR2 sequences are MGHRA and YSYEKL. The CDR3 runs 14 residues. V lost 1 base and J lost 8, with 11 bases in between. CDR3 sequence reads: CASSQAGGREKLFF. Written as DNA, the CDR3 is TGCGCCAGCAGCCAAGCCGGGGGTAGAGAAAAACTGTTTTTT.

Points on this clone: Distinct nucleotide sequences in the sample also encode this CDR3. The chain carries TRBV4-1 and TRBJ1-2; TRBD1 aligns across 7 bases. Germline values: CDR1 MGHRA, CDR2 YSYEKL. Losses at the gene ends were 4 bases for V and 3 bases for J; bases not matched to a gene: 2. The CDR3 is 13 amino acids. As DNA, the CDR3 is TGCGCCAGCAGCCTCGGGACAGACTATGGCTACACCTTC. Its protein product is CASSLGTDYGYTF.

The CDR3 region is CASSAGTSVYEQYF. In DNA, the CDR3 is TGTGCCAGCTCAGCCGGGACTAGCGTCTACGAGCAGTACTTC. The chain links TRBV18 to TRBJ2-7; 10 bases map to TRBD2. The CDR3 extends over 14 amino acids. The V gene's germline CDR1 is KGHSH and CDR2 LQKENI. V was pared by 5 bases and J by 3 bases, with 4 bases of the junction left unmatched.

This clone was seen a single time. For the CDR3, the DNA is TGTGCCAGCTCACCTAATAGCGGGGGGGGCTACGAGCAGTACTTC. Translation: CASSPNSGGGYEQYF. The genes are TRBV18 and TRBJ2-7, with 11 bases aligning to TRBD2. J gave up 3 bases and V 3 bases, and 4 bases lay outside the gene matches. This CDR3 has 15 residues. Germline CDR1 and CDR2: KGHSH and LQKENI.

Details on this clone: The junction departs from the called germline gene at one end, perhaps through a read error. The J gene is TRBJ1-4, the V gene TRBV6-2 or TRBV6-3, with 8 bases matching TRBD1. Germline CDR1 is MNHEY and CDR2 is SVGEGT. The CDR3 runs to 11 residues. The DNA for the CDR3 is TGTGCCAGCAGCCAGGGGGCAGGCTCTGTTTTT. Its translation: CASSQGAGSVF.

The chain employs TRBV2 and TRBJ2-2, with a tentative D call TRBD1 (5 bases). The CDR3 runs to 15 residues. V was trimmed by 7 bases and J by 0 bases, leaving 12 bases between them. The germline CDR1 and CDR2 sequences are SNHLY and FYNNEI. This chain's CDR3 is CASTEQASNTGELFF. DNA for the CDR3: TGTGCCAGCACAGAACAGGCGTCGAACACCGGGGAGCTGTTTTTT.

The chain combines TRBV5-1 with TRBJ2-3, with 9 bases aligning to TRBD1. Germline assignment: CDR1 SGHRS and CDR2 YFSETQ. The V and J ends lost 0 bases and 1 base, in that order; junction bases with no gene match: 9. There are 18 residues in the CDR3. Here the CDR3 DNA reads TGCGCCAGCAGCTTGGAGCCCCCGGGACAGGGTCGCACAGATACGCAGTATTTT. Translated: CASSLEPPGQGRTDTQYF.

The V call is TRBV5-4, the J call TRBJ1-2, with 7 bases aligning to TRBD1. The CDR3 loop spans 13 amino acids. In germline, CDR1 is SGHNT, CDR2 YYREEE (reference sequence). With V trimmed by 1 base and J by 8 bases, 5 bases remained unmatched. The CDR3 region has the DNA TGTGCCAGCAGCTTGAAGGGGGCGGAGGGCTACACCTTC. Translating gives CASSLKGAEGYTF.

The rearrangement uses TRBV14 and TRBJ1-2; 8 bases map to TRBD1. The CDR3 covers 14 residues. Trimming removed 4 bases from V and 7 bases from J; junction bases left unmatched: 8. Germline CDR1 is SGHDN and CDR2 is FVKESK. The CDR3 nucleotides read TGTGCCAGCAGCCTCGGACAGGGCCTAAGTGGCTACACCTTC. It codes for CASSLGQGLSGYTF.